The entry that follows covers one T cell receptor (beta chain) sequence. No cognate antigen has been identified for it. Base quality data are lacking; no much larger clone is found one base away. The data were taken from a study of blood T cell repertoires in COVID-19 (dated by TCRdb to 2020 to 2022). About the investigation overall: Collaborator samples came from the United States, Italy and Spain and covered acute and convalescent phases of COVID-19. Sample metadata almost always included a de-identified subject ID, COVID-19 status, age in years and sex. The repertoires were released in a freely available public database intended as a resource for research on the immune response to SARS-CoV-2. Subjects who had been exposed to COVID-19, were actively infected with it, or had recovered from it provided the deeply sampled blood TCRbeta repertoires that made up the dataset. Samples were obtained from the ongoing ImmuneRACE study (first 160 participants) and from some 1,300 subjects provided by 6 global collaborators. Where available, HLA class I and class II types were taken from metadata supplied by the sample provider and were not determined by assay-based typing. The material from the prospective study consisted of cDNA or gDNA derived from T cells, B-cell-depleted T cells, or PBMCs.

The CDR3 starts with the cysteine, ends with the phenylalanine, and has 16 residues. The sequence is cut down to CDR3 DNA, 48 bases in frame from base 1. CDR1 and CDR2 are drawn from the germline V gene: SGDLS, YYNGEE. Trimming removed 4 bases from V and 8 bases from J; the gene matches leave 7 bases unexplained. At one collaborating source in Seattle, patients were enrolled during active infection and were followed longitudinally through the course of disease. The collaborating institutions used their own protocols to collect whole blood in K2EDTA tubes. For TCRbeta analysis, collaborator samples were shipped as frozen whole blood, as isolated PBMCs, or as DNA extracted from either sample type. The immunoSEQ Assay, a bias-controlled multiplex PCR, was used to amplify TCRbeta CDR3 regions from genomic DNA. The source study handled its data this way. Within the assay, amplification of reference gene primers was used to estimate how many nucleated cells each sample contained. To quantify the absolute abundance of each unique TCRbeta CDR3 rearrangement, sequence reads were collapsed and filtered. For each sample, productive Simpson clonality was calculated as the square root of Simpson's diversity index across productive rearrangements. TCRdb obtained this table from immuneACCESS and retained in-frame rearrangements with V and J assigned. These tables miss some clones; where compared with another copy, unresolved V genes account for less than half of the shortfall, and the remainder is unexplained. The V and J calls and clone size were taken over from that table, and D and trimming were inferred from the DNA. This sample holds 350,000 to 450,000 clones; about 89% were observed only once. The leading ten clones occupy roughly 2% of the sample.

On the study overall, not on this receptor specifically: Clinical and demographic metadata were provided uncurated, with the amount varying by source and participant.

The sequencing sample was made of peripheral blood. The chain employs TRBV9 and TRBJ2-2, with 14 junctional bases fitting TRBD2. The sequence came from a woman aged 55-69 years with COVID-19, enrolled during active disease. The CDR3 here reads CASSFRTSGGQGELFF. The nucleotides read TGTGCCAGCAGCTTCCGGACTAGCGGGGGGCAGGGGGAGCTGTTTTTT.